Listed below are T cell receptor beta chains from one sample, sequenced in a study of blood T cell repertoires in COVID-19. Here immunoSEQ multiplex PCR was the method, and the copy in TCRdb shows in-frame clones only, minus some. In the table there are roughly 100,000 clones, about 90% of which are singletons. Sequencing was carried out using peripheral blood. The receptor source for this set is a woman aged 55-70 years with acute or convalescent COVID-19. Each CDR3 is given with its conserved first and last residue. A D gene is named only where the DNA matches it firmly. Size is stated for part of the rows, as once, few or many counts, or as a class when the clone is expanded.

TRBV12-3/TRBV12-4	.	TRBD2	TRBJ2-1	TGTGCCAGCAGTTATCGGACTAGTGAGCAGTTCTTC	CASSYRTSEQFF
TRBV11-2	.	TRBD2	TRBJ2-1	TGTGCCAGCAGCACGGGACTAGCGGGATATCTCGGTGAGCAGTTCTTC	CASSTGLAGYLGEQFF
TRBV7-3	.	TRBD2	TRBJ2-1	TGTGCCAGCAGCGCAACACTAGCGGATGAGCAGTTCTTC	CASSATLADEQFF
TRBV14	.	.	TRBJ1-1	TGTGCCAGCAGCCACATATGGGAGGGAGCGCCGGCTTTCTTT	CASSHIWEGAPAFF
TRBV5-8	once	.	TRBJ1-1	TGTGCCAGCAGCTTGGGGCACTACAGGGAGGGCCCTGAAGCTTTCTTT	CASSLGHYREGPEAFF
TRBV2	.	.	TRBJ1-1	TGTGCCAGCACTACGGGACAAAACACTGAAGCTTTCTTT	CASTTGQNTEAFF
TRBV11-2	.	TRBD1	TRBJ2-7	TGTGCCAGCAGCTGGACAGGGGTGGAAGGCGGTCGAAGTCTCGAGCAGTACTTC	CASSWTGVEGGRSLEQYF
TRBV6-6	.	.	TRBJ1-6	TGTGCCAGCAGTCTAAACGTCCCGAGCTCCTATAATTCACCCCTCCACTTT	CASSLNVPSSYNSPLHF
TRBV5-4	.	TRBD2	TRBJ2-7	TGTGCCAGCAGCTCTCCAGGACTAGCGGGAAATTACGAGCAGTACTTC	CASSSPGLAGNYEQYF
TRBV20-1	.	.	TRBJ2-3	TGCAGCAGTAGCACAGATACGCAGTATTTT	CSSSTDTQYF
TRBV19	.	.	TRBJ1-2	TGTGCCAGTAGCTCCGGGAGACCTTATGGCTACACCTTC	CASSSGRPYGYTF
TRBV5-8	.	.	TRBJ1-5	TGTGCCAGCAGCTTGGGAGACATCCGTAATCAGCCCCAGCATTTT	CASSLGDIRNQPQHF
TRBV21-1	.	.	TRBJ1-2	TGTGCCAGCAGCAAAGTGGGAGTGGAGGGCTACACCTTC	CASSKVGVEGYTF
TRBV11-2	.	TRBD2	TRBJ2-5	TGTGCCAGCAGCCCCGGGACTAGCGGGTCACAAGAGACCCAGTACTTC	CASSPGTSGSQETQYF
TRBV6-4	once	TRBD1	TRBJ2-6	TGTGCCAGCAGTCCGACAGGGGGCCCTGGGGCCAACGTCCTGACTTTC	CASSPTGGPGANVLTF
TRBV19	.	.	TRBJ1-1	TGTGCCAGTAGTTGGGGGGGCGCCGACACTGAAGCTTTCTTT	CASSWGGADTEAFF
TRBV30	.	.	TRBJ2-5	TGTGCCTGGAGTGGCCCGGGAGAGACCCAGTACTTC	CAWSGPGETQYF
TRBV5-4	.	TRBD2	TRBJ2-2	TGTGCCAGCAGCACAGCGGGAGGAACAGATACCGGGGAGCTGTTTTTT	CASSTAGGTDTGELFF
TRBV5-8	.	TRBD1	TRBJ1-3	TGTGCCAGCAGTCAGGCGTTTGGGACAGCTGGAAACACCATATATTTT	CASSQAFGTAGNTIYF
TRBV24-1	once	TRBD1	TRBJ1-4	TGTGCCACCAGTGACAAGACAGGGAGTTATGAAAAACTGTTTTTT	CATSDKTGSYEKLFF
TRBV6-5	.	.	TRBJ1-1	TGTGCCAGCCAACTAGGGGCAGGGAGGGGCACTGAAGCTTTCTTT	CASQLGAGRGTEAFF
TRBV13	.	TRBD2	TRBJ2-7	TGTGCCAGCAGCTTAGCCAGCGGGAGGACCGAGCAGTACTTC	CASSLASGRTEQYF